A single sample is the source of the 31 T cell receptor beta chains below, sequenced in a study of Graves' ophthalmopathy and Graves' hyperthyroidism (dated by TCRdb to the late 2010s). TCRdb records Illumina HiSeq 2000 as the sequencer. TCR beta CDR3 regions were amplified from RNA transcripts for repertoire sequencing. The first round was an RT-PCR using HTBI primers with the Qiagen OneStep RT-PCR kit, and this first round was followed by a second-round multiplex PCR, then size selection and purification. The public reads were reprocessed in TCRdb via fastp at Q25 and MiXCR, keeping in-frame beta chains. Rows are unified per CDR3 protein, each entry keeping the most common DNA and genes. The sample profile shows 350,000 to 400,000 distinct CDR3 sequences; about 16% of them were found once. In total, the top ten clones hold about 1.6% of the sample. The sample comprised peripheral blood. These receptors originate from a woman aged 18-29 years with Graves' ophthalmopathy. Donor details come from another sample of the same person, matched by shared clones.

This clonotype was picked up many times. This chain uses TRBV6-1 with TRBJ1-1; weak D call: TRBD1 (5 bases). The length of the CDR3 is 13 residues. Germline V gene data show CDR1 as MNHNS and CDR2 as SASEGT. Trimming took 8 bases from V and 1 from J, leaving 11 bases between them. The CDR3 DNA is TGTGCCAGCGCGGGGGATTGGAACACTGAAGCTTTCTTT. Protein: CASAGDWNTEAFF.

This clonotype occurred many times. This CDR3 reads CSARERDTEAFF. CDR3 in DNA: TGCAGTGCTAGAGAGCGGGACACTGAAGCTTTCTTT. The chain has TRBV20-1 and TRBJ1-1; D uncertain. Germline V CDR1 and CDR2: DFQATT, SNEGSKA (reference sequence). Trimming cost V 0 bases and J 3 bases, with 5 bases left between them. The CDR3 has 12 amino acids.

This chain joins TRBV28 and TRBJ1-1; 7 bases map to TRBD1. Per the germline V gene, CDR1 is MDHEN and CDR2 is SYDVKM. The CDR3 is 16 residues long. J was trimmed by 2 bases and V by 3 bases; bases with no gene match: 9. The CDR3 loop reads CASSLGLGQTNTEAFF. The CDR3 DNA is TGTGCCAGCAGTTTGGGCTTGGGACAGACCAACACTGAAGCTTTCTTT.

This sequence joins TRBV7-2 and TRBJ2-7; TRBD1 might be the D (5 bases). V was pared by 0 bases and J by 4 bases, with 13 bases between. Germline lookup yields CDR1 SGHTA and CDR2 FQGNSA. This CDR3 is built from 15 residues. The CDR3 DNA sequence: TGTGCCAGCAGCTTAGCGGCAGGGCGTCAGTACGAGCAGTACTTC. Protein product: CASSLAAGRQYEQYF. The full variable domain, its missing parts supplied by reference TRBV7-2 and TRBJ2-7, is GAGVSQSPSNKVTEKGKDVELRCDPISGHTALYWYRQSLGQGLEFLIYFQGNSAPDKSGLPSDRFSAERTGGSVSTLTIQRTQQEDSAVYLCASSLAAGRQYEQYFGPGTRLTVT.

This clonotype came up many times. One junction end disagrees with the germline gene, perhaps due to a read error. The chain has TRBV15 and TRBJ2-7; D could derive from TRBD1 or TRBD2 (6 bases each). Germline assignment: CDR1 LNHNV and CDR2 YYDKDF (reference sequence). The CDR3 length is 14 residues. Here the CDR3 DNA reads TGTGCCACCAGCCCCACCGGGGGCCTCTACAAGCAGTACTTC. Residues: CATSPTGGLYKQYF.

The table lists this clonotype with many counts. The CDR3 DNA follows: TGTGCCAGCAGTTTAAGGGGTAAAGCTTTCTTT. It is translated as CASSLRGKAFF. This chain joins TRBV28 and TRBJ1-1, with a tentative D call TRBD1 (5 bases). CDR1 MDHEN and CDR2 SYDVKM come from the germline V gene. The CDR3 contains 11 residues. The germline V and J ends were trimmed by 2 bases and 9 bases, with 7 bases remaining between them.

This clonotype was counted at least ten times. The rearrangement joins TRBV6-1 to TRBJ1-2, with D possibly being TRBD1 (5 bases). Deletions cut 7 bases from V and 2 bases from J, with 8 bases between. Germline assignment: CDR1 MNHNS and CDR2 SASEGT. This CDR3 has 12 amino acids. The CDR3 nucleotides read TGTGCCAGCAAGTGGGGCAACTATGGCTACACCTTC. Translating it yields CASKWGNYGYTF.

This clonotype was detected ten times or more. The chain carries TRBV4-2 and TRBJ2-5; TRBD2 is a possible D gene (5 bases). Germline lookup yields CDR1 LGHNA and CDR2 YNFKEQ. Trimming removed 1 base from V and 3 bases from J, with 6 bases in between. The CDR3 is 13 residues long. CDR3 protein: CASSQVGEETQYF. As DNA, the CDR3 is TGTGCCAGCAGCCAAGTGGGAGAAGAGACCCAGTACTTC.

The chain couples TRBV6-1 to TRBJ2-7; TRBD1 matches at 12 bases. This CDR3 has 15 residues. The ends lost 4 bases at V and 6 bases at J; junction bases unmatched: 7. Looked up from germline, CDR1 is MNHNS and CDR2 is SASEGT. The CDR3 sequence is CASSVSGTGGGEQYF. The CDR3 coding sequence is TGTGCCAGCAGTGTATCCGGGACAGGGGGCGGCGAGCAGTACTTC.

This chain uses TRBV7-3 with TRBJ1-3; TRBD1 matches at 7 bases. There are 16 residues in the CDR3. Germline V gives CDR1 SGHTA, CDR2 FQGTGA. Germline trimming cut 0 bases from V and 2 bases from J; bases unmatched to any gene: 4. The CDR3 protein is CASSLTGTAPGNTIYF. CDR3 coding DNA: TGTGCCAGCAGCTTAACGGGGACAGCCCCTGGAAACACCATATATTTT.

The chain recombines TRBV6-2 or TRBV6-3 with TRBJ1-5, with D hard to call. The CDR3 totals 14 residues. V lost 3 bases, J lost 1 base, and 7 bases lay in between. Germline V gene lookup returns CDR1 MNHEY and CDR2 SVGEGT. CDR3 loop: CASSYGVSNQPQHF. The CDR3 DNA reads TGTGCCAGCAGTTATGGTGTGAGCAATCAGCCCCAGCATTTT.

The rearrangement joins TRBV30 to TRBJ1-6; perhaps TRBD1 as D (5 bases). Germline V CDR1 and CDR2: GTSNPN, SVGIG (reference sequence). The V gene lost 3 bases and the J gene lost 11 bases, with 17 bases spanning the gap. The CDR3 sequence is 14 residues long. The CDR3 sequence: CAWRDPGALPPLHF. CDR3 bases: TGTGCCTGGAGGGACCCCGGGGCTCTCCCACCCCTCCACTTT.

This clonotype came up many times. The chain uses TRBV28 and TRBJ1-2; D not resolved. Germline values: CDR1 MDHEN, CDR2 SYDVKM. The CDR3 is made up of 16 amino acids. V was trimmed by 3 bases and J by 2 bases, leaving 16 bases between them. CDR3 bases: TGTGCCAGCAGTTTCCGATGGAGCTTAACGAACTATGGCTACACCTTC. Its translation: CASSFRWSLTNYGYTF.

V usage is TRBV12-3 or TRBV12-4 and J usage is TRBJ2-7, with D unclear. The CDR3 totals 12 residues. V was clipped by 6 bases and J by 5 bases, with 11 bases between them. The CDR3 nucleotides are TGTGCCAGCAGCCGACCTCGTGACGAGCAGTACTTC. Amino acid sequence: CASSRPRDEQYF.

This clonotype was detected ten times or more. This chain joins TRBV6-4 and TRBJ1-2, with 8 bases aligning to TRBD1. CDR1 and CDR2 from the germline V gene are MRHNA and SNTAGT. This CDR3 has 16 amino acids. The V gene end was trimmed by 0 bases and the J gene end by 3 bases; junction bases not matched to a gene: 6. Here the CDR3 DNA reads TGTGCCAGCAGTGACTCTGCAGGGGGCGCGTACTATGGCTACACCTTC. Encoded protein: CASSDSAGGAYYGYTF.

Ten or more counts support this clonotype. The chain links TRBV4-2 to TRBJ2-7; 7 bases match TRBD1. CDR1 and CDR2 from the germline V gene are LGHNA and YNFKEQ. The CDR3 is made up of 17 amino acids. With 2 bases clipped from V and 4 bases from J, the junction kept 14 bases outside the gene matches. Here the CDR3 reads CASSQRADGTVMYEQYF. CDR3 DNA sequence: TGTGCCAGCAGCCAAAGGGCGGACGGGACAGTCATGTACGAGCAGTACTTC.

This clonotype was found many times. The chain uses TRBV7-2 and TRBJ2-7; TRBD2 matches 9 bases. The length of the CDR3 is 16 residues. Trimming at V came to 3 bases and at J to 7 bases, leaving 13 bases not matched to a gene. Germline lookup yields CDR1 SGHTA and CDR2 FQGNSA. The CDR3 sequence is CASSLSPLAGPREQYF. The CDR3, as DNA: TGTGCCAGCAGCTTGTCCCCCCTAGCGGGGCCTAGGGAGCAGTACTTC.

This clonotype appeared many times. The chain uses TRBV7-6 and TRBJ2-2, with 7 bases identical to TRBD1. J gave up 5 bases and V 5 bases, and 11 bases lay outside the gene matches. This CDR3 spans 16 amino acids. CDR1 SGHVS and CDR2 FNYEAQ come from the germline V gene. The CDR3 bases are TGTGCCAGCAGCCCGGAGGTTTACAGGGGAACCGGGGAGCTGTTTTTT. It translates to CASSPEVYRGTGELFF.

This clonotype was counted many times. The chain has TRBV7-2 and TRBJ2-2, with TRBD1 matching 9 bases. The CDR3 has 14 residues. V lost 4 bases to trimming and J lost 5 bases; unmatched junction nucleotides: 2. The germline CDR1 and CDR2 sequences are SGHTA and FQGNSA. CDR3 region: CASSWTGETGELFF. In DNA form, the CDR3 reads TGTGCCAGCAGCTGGACAGGGGAAACCGGGGAGCTGTTTTTT.

This clonotype was recorded at least ten times. Here the CDR3 reads CASSAVTTYEQYF. The CDR3 DNA sequence: TGTGCCAGCAGTGCGGTAACTACTTACGAGCAGTACTTC. The rearrangement joins TRBV6-1 to TRBJ2-7; D remains ambiguous. Germline values: CDR1 MNHNS, CDR2 SASEGT. V lost 4 bases and J lost 4, with 11 bases in between. This CDR3 is 13 amino acids long.

The chain combines TRBV19 with TRBJ1-5; D not resolved. Germline lookup yields CDR1 LNHDA and CDR2 SQIVND (reference sequence). This CDR3 spans 14 amino acids. V shed 6 bases and J shed 1 base, with 10 bases lying between them. Written as DNA, the CDR3 is TGTGCCAGTAGGAGGGAAATGAGCAATCAGCCCCAGCATTTT. This gives the protein CASRREMSNQPQHF.

This clonotype was detected ten times or more. V is TRBV28 and J is TRBJ2-7; D remains ambiguous. CDR3 length: 12 amino acids. Trimming took 10 bases from V and 0 from J, leaving 10 bases between them. Germline V gives CDR1 MDHEN, CDR2 SYDVKM. CDR3 sequence reads: CATAESSYEQYF. Written as DNA, the CDR3 is TGTGCCACGGCGGAGAGCTCCTACGAGCAGTACTTC.

This clonotype was found many times. J is TRBJ1-5 and V is TRBV27; TRBD1 aligns across 8 bases. J lost 6 bases, V lost 8 bases, and 6 bases had no gene match. Germline CDR1 and CDR2: MNHEY and SMNVEV (reference sequence). The CDR3 runs 13 residues. The chain's CDR3 is CASSGQGRQPQHF. The CDR3 region has the DNA TGTGCCAGCTCTGGACAGGGCCGTCAGCCCCAGCATTTT.

At least ten counts were recorded for this clonotype. The chain combines TRBV5-6 with TRBJ2-7; D is perhaps TRBD2 (5 bases). This CDR3 is built from 14 residues. Per germline, CDR1 SGHDT and CDR2 YYEEEE. Trimming took 3 bases from V and 7 from J, leaving 17 bases between them. The CDR3 here is CASSSPGGRWEQYF. The CDR3, as DNA: TGTGCCAGCAGCTCCCCAGGTGGGAGATGGGAGCAGTACTTC.

This clonotype came up a few times. The chain employs TRBV6-2 or TRBV6-3 and TRBJ1-2, with D possibly matching TRBD1 (5 bases). The V gene's germline CDR1 is MNHEY and CDR2 SVGEGT. The CDR3 has 15 amino acids. Trimming cost V 4 bases and J 5 bases, with 17 bases left between them. The CDR3 nucleotides read TGTGCCAGCAGTTCAACCGGGACCCCCTCGTATGGCTACACCTTC. This gives the protein CASSSTGTPSYGYTF.

This clonotype was seen at least ten times. The V gene is TRBV6-2 or TRBV6-3, the J gene TRBJ2-7; a possible D gene is TRBD2 (5 bases). V was pared by 6 bases and J by 4 bases, with 19 bases between. This CDR3 comprises 15 residues. The germline gives CDR1 MNHEY, CDR2 SVGEGT. The CDR3 sequence is CASRAAAVQGYEQYF. The CDR3, as DNA: TGTGCCAGCAGGGCAGCGGCAGTTCAAGGGTACGAGCAGTACTTC.

This clonotype was observed many times. The chain recombines TRBV20-1 with TRBJ1-2, with a weak D call TRBD1 (5 bases). Germline V gives CDR1 DFQATT, CDR2 SNEGSKA (reference sequence). Trimming shortened V by 1 base and J by 4 bases, and 16 bases separated the two germline ends. The CDR3 is made up of 15 amino acids. For the CDR3, the DNA is TGCAGTGCTAGAGGCTTACAGGATCTAGTCTATGGCTACACCTTC. Translation gives CSARGLQDLVYGYTF.

V and J are TRBV6-2 or TRBV6-3 and TRBJ2-7; 9 nucleotides line up with TRBD2. V was pared by 2 bases and J by 1 base, with 12 bases of the junction left unmatched. The CDR3 extends over 18 amino acids. Germline V gene sequence: CDR1 MNHEY, CDR2 SVGEGT. The DNA for the CDR3 is TGTGCCAGCAGTTACCTTCGGCTAGCGGGGAATAGATCCTACGAGCAGTACTTC. Protein product: CASSYLRLAGNRSYEQYF.

This clonotype was found many times. The chain links TRBV5-1 to TRBJ1-1, with D possibly being TRBD1 (5 bases). The length of the CDR3 is 15 residues. V was pared by 1 base and J by 1 base, with 11 bases between. Germline CDR1 and CDR2: SGHRS and YFSETQ. The CDR3 sequence is CASSLIRGSNTEAFF. The CDR3 nucleotides are TGCGCCAGCAGCTTGATTAGGGGATCGAACACTGAAGCTTTCTTT.

Many counts were recorded for this clonotype. The chain combines TRBV6-5 with TRBJ2-7; D unresolved. The CDR3 is made up of 16 amino acids. Germline-derived CDR1 and CDR2 are MNHEY and SVGAGI. Trimming pared 0 bases from V and 0 bases from J, leaving 12 bases between. The CDR3: CASSYSGKRSSYEQYF. CDR3 DNA: TGTGCCAGCAGTTACTCGGGGAAGAGAAGCTCCTACGAGCAGTACTTC.

This clonotype was counted at least ten times. The genes are TRBV27 and TRBJ2-7; TRBD2 agrees at 10 bases. The V gene end was trimmed by 4 bases and the J gene end by 4 bases; junction bases not matched to a gene: 10. This CDR3 spans 16 amino acids. Per the germline V gene, CDR1 is MNHEY and CDR2 is SMNVEV (reference sequence). The chain's CDR3 is CASSSIKAGGGYEQYF. CDR3 bases: TGTGCCAGCAGTTCCATAAAAGCGGGAGGGGGTTACGAGCAGTACTTC.